The next 6 T cell receptor beta chains were all read from a single sample in a study of blood T cell repertoires in COVID-19. The repertoire was sequenced with immunoSEQ multiplex PCR; TCRdb's copy has only in-frame clones and lacks some. The table records approximately 46,000 clones, around 85% of them present only once. The specimen sequenced was peripheral blood. The receptors here all came from a human donor in a cohort sampled during active COVID-19.

The rearrangement links TRBV3-1 (or the pseudogene TRBV3-2) to TRBJ2-3, with 8 bases that match TRBD1. Trimming took 4 bases from V and 4 from J; bases not matched to a gene: 7. Germline V gene sequence: CDR1 LGHDT, CDR2 YNNKEL (reference sequence). This CDR3 is 15 amino acids long. The CDR3 DNA follows: TGTGCCAGCAGCCCCACTCCCAGGGGGCCAGATACGCAGTATTTT. Its translation is CASSPTPRGPDTQYF.

The chain employs TRBV28 and TRBJ1-6; TRBD1 aligns across 7 bases. The CDR3 loop spans 18 amino acids. The germline V gene has CDR1 MDHEN and CDR2 SYDVKM. Losses at the gene ends were 4 bases for V and 0 bases for J; bases not matched to a gene: 9. CDR3 sequence (DNA): TGTGCCAGCAGTTACGGCGTCAGGGGGAGCTCCTATAATTCACCCCTCCACTTT. This encodes CASSYGVRGSSYNSPLHF. Full variable domain (missing parts from reference TRBV28 and TRBJ1-6): DVKVTQSSRYLVKRTGEKVFLECVQDMDHENMFWYRQDPGLGLRLIYFSYDVKMKEKGDIPEGYSVSREKKERFSLILESASTNQTSMYLCASSYGVRGSSYNSPLHFGNGTRLTVT.

A few counts support this clone. This chain joins TRBV5-5 and TRBJ2-7; possible D gene TRBD1, 5 bases. The CDR3 runs 15 residues. Trimming removed 4 bases from V and 3 bases from J, with 17 bases in between. Germline V gene sequence: CDR1 SGHKS, CDR2 YYEKEE (reference sequence). CDR3 in amino acids: CASSTRQHPVYEQYF. DNA of the CDR3: TGTGCCAGCAGCACCCGACAGCACCCGGTCTACGAGCAGTACTTC.

The V gene is TRBV11-2, the J gene TRBJ2-3, with TRBD2 matching over 13 bases. The V gene's germline CDR1 is SGHAT and CDR2 FQNNGV. CDR3 length equals 17 residues. V dropped 5 bases and J dropped 4; count of bases not matched to a gene: 9. The CDR3 nucleotides read TGTGCCAGCAGCAAGTATCGGACTAGCGGGGGAGCAGATACGCAGTATTTT. Translation gives CASSKYRTSGGADTQYF.

This chain uses TRBV12-5 with TRBJ2-7, with 7 positions matching TRBD1. Germline-derived CDR1 and CDR2 are LGHNT and FRNRAP. The CDR3 loop spans 14 amino acids. Unmatched junction bases numbered 16, after V lost 5 bases and J lost 12 bases. In nucleotides, the CDR3 is TGTGCTAGTGGTCCCTCCGTTGAGAGGGGGCGTCTGTACTTC. This gives the protein CASGPSVERGRLYF.

The chain uses TRBV24-1 and TRBJ2-7; 12 bases align to TRBD1. The J segment lost 2 bases and the V segment lost 11 bases, leaving 6 bases of the junction unmatched. This CDR3 is 14 amino acids long. Germline values: CDR1 KGHDR, CDR2 SFDVKD. The CDR3 nucleotides read TGTGCCAGCCGAGGGACAGGGGGCACCTACGAGCAGTACTTC. This codes for CASRGTGGTYEQYF.